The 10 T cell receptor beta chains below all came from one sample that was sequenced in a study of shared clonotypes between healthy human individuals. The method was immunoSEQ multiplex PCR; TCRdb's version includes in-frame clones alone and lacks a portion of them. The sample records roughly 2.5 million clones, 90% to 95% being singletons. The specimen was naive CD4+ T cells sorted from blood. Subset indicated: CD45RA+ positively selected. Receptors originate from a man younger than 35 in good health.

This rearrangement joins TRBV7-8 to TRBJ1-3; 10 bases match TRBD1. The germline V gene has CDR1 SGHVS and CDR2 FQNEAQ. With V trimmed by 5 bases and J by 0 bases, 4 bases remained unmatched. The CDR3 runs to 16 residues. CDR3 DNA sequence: TGTGCCAGCAGCCTCCGGGACAGGGGCTCTGGAAACACCATATATTTT. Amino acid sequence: CASSLRDRGSGNTIYF.

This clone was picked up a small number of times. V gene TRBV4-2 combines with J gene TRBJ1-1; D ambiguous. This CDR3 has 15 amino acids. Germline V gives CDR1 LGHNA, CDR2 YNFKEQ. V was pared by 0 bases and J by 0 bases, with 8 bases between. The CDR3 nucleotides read TGTGCCAGCAGCCAAGAAGCAGGTTTGAACACTGAAGCTTTCTTT. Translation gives CASSQEAGLNTEAFF.

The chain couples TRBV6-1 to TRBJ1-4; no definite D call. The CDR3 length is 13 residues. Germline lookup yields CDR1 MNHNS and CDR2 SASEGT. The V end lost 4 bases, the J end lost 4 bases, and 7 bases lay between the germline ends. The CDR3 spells CASSGAFNEKLFF. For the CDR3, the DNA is TGTGCCAGCAGTGGGGCTTTTAATGAAAAACTGTTTTTT.

CDR3 DNA: TGTGCCAGCAGCCAAGGCGGGACGGGAGACTCTGGAAACACCATATATTTT. It is translated as CASSQGGTGDSGNTIYF. This chain joins TRBV4-2 and TRBJ1-3; a weak D match, TRBD1 (5 bases). V shed 1 base and J shed 0 bases, with 13 bases lying between them. CDR1 LGHNA and CDR2 YNFKEQ come from the germline V gene. The CDR3 totals 17 residues.

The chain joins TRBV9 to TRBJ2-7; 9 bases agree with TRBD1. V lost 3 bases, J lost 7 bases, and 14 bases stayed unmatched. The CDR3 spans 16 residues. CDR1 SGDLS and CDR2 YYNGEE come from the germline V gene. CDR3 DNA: TGTGCCAGCAGCGCCCAACTACCATCGACAGGGGGTGAGCAGTACTTC. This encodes CASSAQLPSTGGEQYF.

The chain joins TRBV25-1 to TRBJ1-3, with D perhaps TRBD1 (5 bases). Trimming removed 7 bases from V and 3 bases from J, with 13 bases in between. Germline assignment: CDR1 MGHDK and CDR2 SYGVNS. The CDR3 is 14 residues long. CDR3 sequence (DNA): TGTGCCAGCAAGGAGGGGCCCCTTGGAAACACCATATATTTT. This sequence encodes CASKEGPLGNTIYF.

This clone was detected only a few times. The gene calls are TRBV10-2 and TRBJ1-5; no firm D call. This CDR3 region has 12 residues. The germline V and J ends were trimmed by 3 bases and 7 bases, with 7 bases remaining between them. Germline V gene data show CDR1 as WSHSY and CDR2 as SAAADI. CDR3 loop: CASSDPNQPQHF. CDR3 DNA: TGCGCCAGCAGTGACCCAAACCAGCCCCAGCATTTT.

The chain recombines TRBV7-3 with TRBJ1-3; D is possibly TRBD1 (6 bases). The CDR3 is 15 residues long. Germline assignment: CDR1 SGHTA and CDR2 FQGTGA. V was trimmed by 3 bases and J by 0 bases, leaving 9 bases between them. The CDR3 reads CASSLTGLSGNTIYF. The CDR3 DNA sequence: TGTGCCAGCAGCTTGACAGGTCTCTCTGGAAACACCATATATTTT. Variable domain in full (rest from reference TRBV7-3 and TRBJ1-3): GAGVSQTPSNKVTEKGKYVELRCDPISGHTALYWYRQSLGQGPEFLIYFQGTGAADDSGLPNDRFFAVRPEGSVSTLKIQRTERGDSAVYLCASSLTGLSGNTIYFGEGSWLTVV.

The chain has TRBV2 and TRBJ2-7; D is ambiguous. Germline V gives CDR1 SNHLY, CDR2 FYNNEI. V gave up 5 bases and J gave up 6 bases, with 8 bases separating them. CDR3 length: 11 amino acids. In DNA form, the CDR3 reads TGTGCCAGCAGTCCAGCTGTCGAGCAGTACTTC. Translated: CASSPAVEQYF.

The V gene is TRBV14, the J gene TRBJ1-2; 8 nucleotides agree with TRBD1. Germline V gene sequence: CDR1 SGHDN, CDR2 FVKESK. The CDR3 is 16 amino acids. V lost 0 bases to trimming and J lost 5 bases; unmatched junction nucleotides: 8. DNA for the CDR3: TGTGCCAGCAGCCAAGAAGGAGGAGGGACAGGTTATGGCTACACCTTC. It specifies CASSQEGGGTGYGYTF. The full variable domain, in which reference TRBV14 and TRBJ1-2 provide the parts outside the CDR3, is EAGVTQFPSHSVIEKGQTVTLRCDPISGHDNLYWYRRVMGKEIKFLLHFVKESKQDESGMPNNRFLAERTGGTYSTLKVQPAELEDSGVYFCASSQEGGGTGYGYTFGSGTRLTVV.